One sample yielded the 7 T cell receptor beta chains listed below, sequenced in a study of blood T cell repertoires in COVID-19. Libraries were prepared by immunoSEQ multiplex PCR; TCRdb keeps only in-frame clonotypes and omits some of them. The table records more than 85,000 clones, less than 85% of them present only once. The sample was peripheral blood. The receptors were gathered from a man aged 80 or over with acute or convalescent COVID-19.

The chain employs TRBV28 and TRBJ1-1; 11 bases match TRBD1. Trimming removed 6 bases from V and 5 bases from J; junction bases left unmatched: 11. This CDR3 comprises 16 residues. Germline values: CDR1 MDHEN, CDR2 SYDVKM. CDR3 coding DNA: TGTGCCAGCAGACCCAGGACAGGGGGCGCTTGGACTGAAGCTTTCTTT. It translates to CASRPRTGGAWTEAFF.

V gene TRBV27 combines with J gene TRBJ1-3; no clear D gene. Trimming pared 2 bases from V and 0 bases from J, leaving 5 bases between. CDR3 length: 14 amino acids. The germline V gene has CDR1 MNHEY and CDR2 SMNVEV (reference sequence). The CDR3 bases are TGTGCCAGCAGTTTAAGACACTCTGGAAACACCATATATTTT. Its translation is CASSLRHSGNTIYF.

This clone appeared a single time. The chain recombines TRBV6-5 with TRBJ2-7; 10 bases fit TRBD1. The CDR3 has 14 residues. Unmatched junction bases numbered 4, after V lost 2 bases and J lost 6 bases. Germline CDR1 MNHEY, CDR2 SVGAGI. The CDR3, as DNA: TGTGCCAGCAGTTACAGGGACAGGGGTTCCGAGCAGTACTTC. As protein: CASSYRDRGSEQYF.

This clone has a handful of counts. The chain uses TRBV15 and TRBJ1-1, with no clear D. This CDR3 has 15 amino acids. CDR1 and CDR2 (germline): LNHNV, YYDKDF (reference sequence). V was pared by 0 bases and J by 5 bases, with 13 bases between. This chain's CDR3 is CATSRDGRGYTEAFF. The CDR3 nucleotides are TGTGCCACCAGCAGAGATGGTCGGGGATATACTGAAGCTTTCTTT.

This chain's CDR3 is CASSYPGTGGVGDTQYF. The CDR3 nucleotides read TGTGCCAGCAGTTACCCCGGGACAGGGGGGGTAGGAGATACGCAGTATTTT. The chain has TRBV6-2 or TRBV6-3 and TRBJ2-3, with 11 bases lining up with TRBD1. The CDR3 is 17 amino acids. The V gene end was trimmed by 2 bases and the J gene end by 5 bases; junction bases not matched to a gene: 9. The germline V gene has CDR1 MNHEY and CDR2 SVGEGT.

This chain links TRBV20-1 with TRBJ1-2; D remains ambiguous. V was shortened by 3 bases and J by 0 bases, with 11 bases between the two germline ends. Germline V CDR1 and CDR2: DFQATT, SNEGSKA (reference sequence). The CDR3 has 14 residues. CDR3 residues: CSASSGLTNYGYTF. The CDR3 DNA follows: TGCAGTGCTAGTAGCGGGCTCACTAACTATGGCTACACCTTC.

The CDR3, as DNA: TGTGCCAGCAGCTTAGTTTTTCCGGGGGGAAGTTCACCCCTCCACTTT. Encoded protein: CASSLVFPGGSSPLHF. The rearrangement links TRBV7-2 to TRBJ1-6; D might be TRBD1 (5 bases). The CDR3 contains 16 residues. With 1 base removed from V and 9 bases from J, the gap between germline ends came to 16 bases. Germline V gene sequence: CDR1 SGHTA, CDR2 FQGNSA.